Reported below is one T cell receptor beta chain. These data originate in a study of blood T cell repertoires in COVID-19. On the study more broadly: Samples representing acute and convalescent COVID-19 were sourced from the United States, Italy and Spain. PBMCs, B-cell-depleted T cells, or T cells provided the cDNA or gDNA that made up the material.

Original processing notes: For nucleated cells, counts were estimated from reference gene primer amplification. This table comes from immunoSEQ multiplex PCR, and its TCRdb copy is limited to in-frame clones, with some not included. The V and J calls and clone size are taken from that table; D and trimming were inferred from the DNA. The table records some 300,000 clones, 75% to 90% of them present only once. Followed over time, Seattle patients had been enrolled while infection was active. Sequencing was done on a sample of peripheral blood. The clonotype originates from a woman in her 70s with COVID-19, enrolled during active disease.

CDR3 bases: TGTGCCAGCAGCCTTCTAATGTTGCCAGGGGTGGGCAATGAGCAGTTCTTC. This gives the protein CASSLLMLPGVGNEQFF. The chain uses TRBV7-9 and TRBJ2-1; TRBD1 might be the D (6 bases). The germline CDR1 and CDR2 sequences are SEHNR and FQNEAQ (reference sequence). V lost 5 bases and J lost 6, with 23 bases in between. The CDR3 runs to 17 residues. The entire variable domain, with the rest obtained from reference TRBV7-9 and TRBJ2-1, is as follows: DTGVSQNPRHKITKRGQNVTFRCDPISEHNRLYWYRQTLGQGPEFLTYFQNEAQLEKSRLLSDRFSAERPKGSFSTLEIQRTEQGDSAMYLCASSLLMLPGVGNEQFFGPGTRLTVL.